This is a list of T cell receptor beta chains from one sample in a study of blood T cell repertoires in COVID-19. Profiling relied on immunoSEQ multiplex PCR, and the TCRdb table lists in-frame clones only, not all of them. The table records around 170,000 clones, less than 90% of them present only once. What was sequenced was peripheral blood. Receptor source: a man younger than 30 with active or convalescent COVID-19. The CDR3 runs from the conserved cysteine through the conserved F or W. Fields, in order: CDR3 protein, CDR3 DNA, clone size, D gene, J gene, V gene. D genes are given only for firm matches. The size entry is marked missing in some rows and otherwise reads once, few, many or a size class.

cdr3_aa: CASSLEQGHTDTQYF
cdr3_nt: TGCGCCAGCAGCTTGGAACAGGGGCACACAGATACGCAGTATTTT
clone_size: NA
d_call: TRBD1
j_call: TRBJ2-3
v_call: TRBV5-1

cdr3_aa: CASSQDRGRNYGYTF
cdr3_nt: TGTGCCAGCAGCCAGGACAGGGGGCGGAACTATGGCTACACCTTC
clone_size: NA
d_call: TRBD1
j_call: TRBJ1-2
v_call: TRBV6-6

cdr3_aa: CASSEAGGTYEQYF
cdr3_nt: TGTGCCAGCAGTGAAGCGGGGGGAACCTACGAGCAGTACTTC
clone_size: NA
d_call: NA
j_call: TRBJ2-7
v_call: TRBV6-1

cdr3_aa: CASSLGAQGVDYGYTF
cdr3_nt: TGTGCCAGCAGTTTGGGTGCACAGGGGGTTGACTATGGCTACACCTTC
clone_size: NA
d_call: TRBD1
j_call: TRBJ1-2
v_call: TRBV6-5

cdr3_aa: CASSFSESSGNTIYF
cdr3_nt: TGTGCCAGCAGCTTTTCCGAGAGCTCTGGAAACACCATATATTTT
clone_size: NA
d_call: NA
j_call: TRBJ1-3
v_call: TRBV11-2

cdr3_aa: CASSPGTGGNEQFF
cdr3_nt: TGTGCCAGCAGCCCCGGGACAGGGGGCAATGAGCAGTTCTTC
clone_size: NA
d_call: TRBD1
j_call: TRBJ2-1
v_call: TRBV6-4

cdr3_aa: CASSERIGGASGANVLTF
cdr3_nt: TGTGCCAGCAGTGAACGGATAGGGGGCGCCTCTGGGGCCAACGTCCTGACTTTC
clone_size: NA
d_call: TRBD1
j_call: TRBJ2-6
v_call: TRBV6-1

cdr3_aa: CASSGTVSSTDTQYF
cdr3_nt: TGCGCCAGCAGTGGGACAGTTTCTAGCACAGATACGCAGTATTTT
clone_size: NA
d_call: NA
j_call: TRBJ2-3
v_call: TRBV10-1

cdr3_aa: CASSDGPATNEKLFF
cdr3_nt: TGCGCCAGCAGTGACGGTCCGGCAACTAATGAAAAACTGTTTTTT
clone_size: NA
d_call: NA
j_call: TRBJ1-4
v_call: TRBV10-1

cdr3_aa: CASSSRVGNQPQHF
cdr3_nt: TGTGCCAGCAGTTCCAGGGTAGGCAATCAGCCCCAGCATTTT
clone_size: once
d_call: NA
j_call: TRBJ1-5
v_call: TRBV6-5

cdr3_aa: CSVSGASGGGETQYF
cdr3_nt: TGCAGCGTCTCCGGCGCTAGCGGGGGTGGGGAGACCCAGTACTTC
clone_size: NA
d_call: TRBD2
j_call: TRBJ2-5
v_call: TRBV29-1

cdr3_aa: CASKDRMNTEAFF
cdr3_nt: TGTGCCAGCAAGGACAGGATGAACACTGAAGCTTTCTTT
clone_size: NA
d_call: TRBD1
j_call: TRBJ1-1
v_call: TRBV6-5

cdr3_aa: CASSDRGDGSNEQFF
cdr3_nt: TGTGCCAGCAGTGACCGGGGGGACGGAAGCAATGAGCAGTTCTTC
clone_size: NA
d_call: TRBD2
j_call: TRBJ2-1
v_call: TRBV6-1

cdr3_aa: CAISVGQDTDTQYF
cdr3_nt: TGTGCCATCAGTGTCGGACAGGATACAGATACGCAGTATTTT
clone_size: NA
d_call: TRBD1
j_call: TRBJ2-3
v_call: TRBV10-3

cdr3_aa: CASSRGQGDTNEKLFF
cdr3_nt: TGCGCCAGCAGCCGCGGACAGGGGGATACTAATGAAAAACTGTTTTTT
clone_size: NA
d_call: TRBD1
j_call: TRBJ1-4
v_call: TRBV4-1

cdr3_aa: CAWSRQAGYGYTF
cdr3_nt: TGTGCCTGGAGTCGACAGGCTGGCTATGGCTACACCTTC
clone_size: once
d_call: NA
j_call: TRBJ1-2
v_call: TRBV30

cdr3_aa: CATSLRGTTPTGGGYTF
cdr3_nt: TGTGCCACCAGCCTACGGGGCACCACACCAACAGGGGGTGGCTACACCTTC
clone_size: once
d_call: TRBD1
j_call: TRBJ1-2
v_call: TRBV24-1

cdr3_aa: CASSPLGGADYNSPLHF
cdr3_nt: TGTGCCAGCTCACCCCTCGGCGGCGCCGACTATAATTCACCCCTCCACTTT
clone_size: NA
d_call: NA
j_call: TRBJ1-6
v_call: TRBV18

cdr3_aa: CASSLDRNNEQFF
cdr3_nt: TGTGCCAGCAGTCTGGACAGAAACAATGAGCAGTTCTTC
clone_size: NA
d_call: NA
j_call: TRBJ2-1
v_call: TRBV27

cdr3_aa: CASSLAGGASYEQYF
cdr3_nt: TGTGCCAGCAGCTTGGCAGGGGGCGCCTCCTACGAGCAGTACTTC
clone_size: NA
d_call: TRBD1
j_call: TRBJ2-7
v_call: TRBV5-4

cdr3_aa: CASSKMTAGRAEAFF
cdr3_nt: TGTGCCAGCAGTAAGATGACGGCGGGGAGAGCTGAAGCTTTCTTT
clone_size: NA
d_call: NA
j_call: TRBJ1-1
v_call: TRBV25-1

cdr3_aa: CASRSLPGQGNTEAFF
cdr3_nt: TGTGCCAGCAGGTCCCTCCCGGGACAGGGGAACACTGAAGCTTTCTTT
clone_size: many
d_call: TRBD1
j_call: TRBJ1-1
v_call: TRBV2

cdr3_aa: CASTPTWGTGSYEQYF
cdr3_nt: TGTGCCAGCACTCCCACATGGGGGACAGGGAGCTACGAGCAGTACTTC
clone_size: NA
d_call: TRBD1
j_call: TRBJ2-7
v_call: TRBV28

cdr3_aa: CASSQGGTNSPLHF
cdr3_nt: TGTGCCAGCAGCCAAGGAGGTACGAATTCACCCCTCCACTTT
clone_size: NA
d_call: NA
j_call: TRBJ1-6
v_call: TRBV4-2

cdr3_aa: CASSSYGQGSSYEQYF
cdr3_nt: TGTGCCAGCAGCTCCTACGGACAGGGTTCCTCCTACGAGCAGTACTTC
clone_size: NA
d_call: TRBD1
j_call: TRBJ2-7
v_call: TRBV7-9

cdr3_aa: CASSPLGQFYEQYF
cdr3_nt: TGTGCCAGCAGTCCTCTGGGACAGTTCTACGAGCAGTACTTC
clone_size: NA
d_call: TRBD1
j_call: TRBJ2-7
v_call: TRBV28

cdr3_aa: CASSPHGDSLNEQYF
cdr3_nt: TGTGCCAGCAGTCCCCATGGGGACAGTCTGAACGAGCAGTACTTC
clone_size: NA
d_call: TRBD1
j_call: TRBJ2-7
v_call: TRBV6-5

cdr3_aa: CASSLVRADTQYF
cdr3_nt: TGTGCCAGCAGCTTAGTGAGGGCAGATACGCAGTATTTT
clone_size: NA
d_call: NA
j_call: TRBJ2-3
v_call: TRBV7-2

cdr3_aa: CAWSDLNSPLHF
cdr3_nt: TGTGCCTGGAGCGACTTAAATTCACCCCTCCACTTT
clone_size: NA
d_call: NA
j_call: TRBJ1-6
v_call: TRBV30

cdr3_aa: CASSPGIRAGETQYF
cdr3_nt: TGTGCCAGCAGCCCCGGAATACGAGCCGGGGAGACCCAGTACTTC
clone_size: NA
d_call: NA
j_call: TRBJ2-5
v_call: TRBV25-1

cdr3_aa: CASRLDRGNSPLHF
cdr3_nt: TGTGCCAGCAGACTCGACAGGGGGAATTCACCCCTCCACTTT
clone_size: NA
d_call: TRBD1
j_call: TRBJ1-6
v_call: TRBV11-2

cdr3_aa: CASSIGFTGTLKEAFF
cdr3_nt: TGTGCCAGTAGTATAGGGTTCACAGGGACCCTAAAAGAAGCTTTCTTT
clone_size: NA
d_call: NA
j_call: TRBJ1-1
v_call: TRBV19

cdr3_aa: CASSPTGTLYSGNTIYF
cdr3_nt: TGTGCCAGTAGTCCAACCGGGACACTTTACTCTGGAAACACCATATATTTT
clone_size: NA
d_call: NA
j_call: TRBJ1-3
v_call: TRBV19

cdr3_aa: CASSLATGSSGNTIYF
cdr3_nt: TGCGCCAGCAGCTTGGCCACAGGATCCTCTGGAAACACCATATATTTT
clone_size: NA
d_call: NA
j_call: TRBJ1-3
v_call: TRBV5-1

cdr3_aa: CASSQTLTGPPGETQYF
cdr3_nt: TGTGCCAGCAGCCAAACACTCACCGGGCCCCCGGGGGAGACCCAGTACTTC
clone_size: NA
d_call: NA
j_call: TRBJ2-5
v_call: TRBV3-1/TRBV3-2

cdr3_aa: CASSPGGLGNSPLHF
cdr3_nt: TGTGCCAGCAGCCCAGGGGGCTTGGGTAATTCACCCCTCCACTTT
clone_size: NA
d_call: TRBD1
j_call: TRBJ1-6
v_call: TRBV5-6

cdr3_aa: CASSTGLAYEQYF
cdr3_nt: TGTGCCAGCAGCACAGGGTTAGCCTACGAGCAGTACTTC
clone_size: NA
d_call: NA
j_call: TRBJ2-7
v_call: TRBV28

cdr3_aa: CASSLAPGRSGETQYF
cdr3_nt: TGTGCCAGCAGCTTAGCCCCCGGGAGGTCGGGAGAGACCCAGTACTTC
clone_size: few
d_call: TRBD2
j_call: TRBJ2-5
v_call: TRBV7-6

cdr3_aa: CASSVGLPGQGNYGYTF
cdr3_nt: TGTGCCAGCAGCGTAGGTCTTCCGGGACAGGGGAACTATGGCTACACCTTC
clone_size: once
d_call: TRBD1
j_call: TRBJ1-2
v_call: TRBV9

cdr3_aa: CSTGGDRVYNEQFF
cdr3_nt: TGCAGCACCGGGGGGGACAGGGTCTACAATGAGCAGTTCTTC
clone_size: NA
d_call: NA
j_call: TRBJ2-1
v_call: TRBV29-1

cdr3_aa: CASSSGTSGRTYNEQFF
cdr3_nt: TGTGCCAGCAGTTCCGGGACTAGCGGGAGAACCTACAATGAGCAGTTCTTC
clone_size: once
d_call: TRBD2
j_call: TRBJ2-1
v_call: TRBV6-2/TRBV6-3

cdr3_aa: CASSPSGETQYF
cdr3_nt: TGTGCCAGCAGCCCCTCCGGGGAGACCCAGTACTTC
clone_size: NA
d_call: NA
j_call: TRBJ2-5
v_call: TRBV3-1/TRBV3-2

cdr3_aa: CSVSSTVTLTEAFF
cdr3_nt: TGCAGCGTTTCATCGACAGTTACTTTAACTGAAGCTTTCTTT
clone_size: NA
d_call: NA
j_call: TRBJ1-1
v_call: TRBV29-1